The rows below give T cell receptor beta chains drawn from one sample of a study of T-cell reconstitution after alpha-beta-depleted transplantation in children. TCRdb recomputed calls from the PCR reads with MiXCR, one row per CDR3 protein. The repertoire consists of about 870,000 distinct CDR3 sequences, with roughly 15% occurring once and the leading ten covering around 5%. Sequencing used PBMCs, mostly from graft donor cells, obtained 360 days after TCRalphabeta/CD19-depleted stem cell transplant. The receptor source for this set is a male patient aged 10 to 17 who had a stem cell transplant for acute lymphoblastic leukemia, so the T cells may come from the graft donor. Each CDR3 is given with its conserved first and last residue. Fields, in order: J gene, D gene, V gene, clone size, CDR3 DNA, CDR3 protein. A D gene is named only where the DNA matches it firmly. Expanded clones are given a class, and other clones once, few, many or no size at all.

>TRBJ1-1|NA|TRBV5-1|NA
TGCGCCAGCAGCTACCGCTCTGAAGCTTTCTTT
CASSYRSEAFF
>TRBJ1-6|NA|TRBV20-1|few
TGCAGTGCGAAGGGGGTACTCAATTCACCCCTCCACTTT
CSAKGVLNSPLHF
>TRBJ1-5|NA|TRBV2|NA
TGTGCCAGCGCCAGGGGAGGCAATCAGCCCCAGCATTTT
CASARGGNQPQHF
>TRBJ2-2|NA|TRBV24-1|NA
TGTGCCACCAGTGATCGAGGGTGGAACACCGGGGAGCTGTTTTTT
CATSDRGWNTGELFF
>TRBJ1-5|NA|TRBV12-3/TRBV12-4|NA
TGTGCCAGCAGTTTACAGGCTGGTATAGGTAGCAATCCGCCCCAGCATTTT
CASSLQAGIGSNPPQHF
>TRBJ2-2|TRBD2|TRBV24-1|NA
TGTGCCACCGCTAGCGGGAGTTCATCCGGGGAGCTGTTTTTT
CATASGSSSGELFF
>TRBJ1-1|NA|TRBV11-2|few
TGTGCCAGCAGTGCTTATAGGGCGGGAAACACTGAAGCTTTCTTT
CASSAYRAGNTEAFF
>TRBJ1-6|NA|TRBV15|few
TGTGCCACCAGCAGAGTGCGGAATTCACCCCTCCACTTT
CATSRVRNSPLHF
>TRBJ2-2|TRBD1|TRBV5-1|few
TGCGCCAGCAGGTCGGGACAGGGGTCCGCCGGGGAGCTGTTTTTT
CASRSGQGSAGELFF
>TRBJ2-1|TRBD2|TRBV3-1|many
TGTGCCAGCAGCCCCGGGACTAGCGGGACCTCCTACAATGAGCAGTTCTTC
CASSPGTSGTSYNEQFF
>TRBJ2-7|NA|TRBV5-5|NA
TGTGCCAGCAGCTTGCTAACGGGGAACTACGAGCAGTACTTC
CASSLLTGNYEQYF
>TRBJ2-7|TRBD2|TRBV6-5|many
TGTGCCAGCAGTTACCAGGGAGGGGTCTACGAGCAGTACTTC
CASSYQGGVYEQYF
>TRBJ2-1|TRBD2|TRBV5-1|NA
TGCGCCAGCAGCAAGGGACTAGCGGGCTTCTTACAGTCGGGCAATGAGCAGTTCTTC
CASSKGLAGFLQSGNEQFF
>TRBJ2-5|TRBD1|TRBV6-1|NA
TGTGCCAGTGCAGGGGGCCTGCAAGAGACCCAGTACTTC
CASAGGLQETQYF
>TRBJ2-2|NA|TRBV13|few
TGTGCCAGCAGCGCCCGAAGAATAGCGACGAACACCGGGGAGCTGTTTTTT
CASSARRIATNTGELFF
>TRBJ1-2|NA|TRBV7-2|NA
TGTGCCAGCAGCTTAGATACAGCCTCTCACTATGGCTACACCTTC
CASSLDTASHYGYTF
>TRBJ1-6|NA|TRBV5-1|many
TGCGCCAGCAGCTTCGGGGAGAACTATAATTCACCCCTCCACTTT
CASSFGENYNSPLHF
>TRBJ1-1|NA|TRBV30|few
TGTGCCTGGAGTGGTGGCACCCTGAACACTGAAGCTTTCTTT
CAWSGGTLNTEAFF
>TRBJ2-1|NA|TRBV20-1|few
TGCAGTGCTAGAGACAGCCCAAACAGGAATGAGCAGTTCTTC
CSARDSPNRNEQFF
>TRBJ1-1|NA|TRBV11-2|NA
TGTGCCTTCTCCCCAGGACGGAAGAACACTGAAGCTTTCTTT
CAFSPGRKNTEAFF